These 32 T cell receptor beta chains were all obtained from the same sample, sequenced in a study of shared clonotypes between healthy human individuals. The protocol was immunoSEQ multiplex PCR, while the TCRdb copy is restricted to in-frame clones and leaves out a portion. The repertoire has 950,000 to 1,100,000 clones, under 80% of them found once; the top ten carry roughly 1.5%. Sequencing input: memory CD4+ T cells sorted from blood. The subset: CD45RA-negative fraction. These receptors all come from a man younger than 35 in good health.

This sequence joins TRBV30 and TRBJ1-1, with D possibly matching TRBD1 (5 bases). Germline CDR1 reads GTSNPN; CDR2 reads SVGIG (reference sequence). The CDR3 is 15 amino acids. V was trimmed by 7 bases and J by 0 bases, leaving 18 bases between them. The CDR3 DNA reads as TGTGCCTATGACAGTCGACCGTTCATGAACACTGAAGCTTTCTTT. This gives the protein CAYDSRPFMNTEAFF.

V usage is TRBV6-6 and J usage is TRBJ1-1; D gene ambiguous. The germline V gene encodes CDR1 MNHNY and CDR2 SVGAGI (reference sequence). Between the trimmed V and J ends, which lost 6 bases and 6 bases, there was a span of 11 bases. The CDR3 has 12 amino acids. In nucleotides, the CDR3 is TGTGCCAGCAGCCCAGGACTGGCTGAAGCTTTCTTT. This encodes CASSPGLAEAFF.

This clone was detected only a few times. J is TRBJ2-5 and V is TRBV30; D may be TRBD2 (6 bases). The CDR3 loop spans 14 amino acids. The V and J ends lost 0 bases and 5 bases respectively, with 13 bases between them. Germline assignment: CDR1 GTSNPN and CDR2 SVGIG (reference sequence). In nucleotides, the CDR3 is TGTGCCTGGAGTGTAGGTTCCCGGGGGGAGACCCAGTACTTC. Amino acids: CAWSVGSRGETQYF.

The chain carries TRBV28 and TRBJ1-2; D is possibly TRBD1 (5 bases). From germline, CDR1 is MDHEN and CDR2 SYDVKM. Trimming removed 5 bases from V and 0 bases from J, with 10 bases in between. The CDR3 loop spans 14 amino acids. The CDR3 sequence: CASSLQVANYGYTF. The CDR3 region has the DNA TGTGCCAGCAGTCTACAGGTAGCTAACTATGGCTACACCTTC.

The rearrangement joins TRBV28 to TRBJ2-5, with 9 bases matching TRBD1. This CDR3 spans 15 amino acids. The trim removed 7 bases at V and 5 bases at J, leaving 11 bases unmatched. The germline V gene encodes CDR1 MDHEN and CDR2 SYDVKM. This CDR3 is CASTPTGTGWETQYF. As DNA, the CDR3 is TGTGCCAGCACTCCCACCGGGACAGGGTGGGAGACCCAGTACTTC.

This clone has just a few counts. The rearrangement joins TRBV4-2 to TRBJ2-3; D gene ambiguous. The CDR3 spans 15 residues. Germline CDR1 and CDR2: LGHNA and YNFKEQ. V was trimmed by 0 bases and J by 3 bases, leaving 10 bases between them. CDR3 sequence reads: CASSQDPRSTDTQYF. As DNA, the CDR3 is TGTGCCAGCAGCCAAGACCCCCGTTCGACAGATACGCAGTATTTT.

The chain links TRBV28 to TRBJ2-7; D gene uncertain. The germline CDR1 and CDR2 sequences are MDHEN and SYDVKM. V was cut by 10 bases and J by 0 bases, with 16 bases left in between. CDR3 length: 14 amino acids. The CDR3 DNA reads TGTGCCAACACCATTTCCCCGAGCTCCTACGAGCAGTACTTC. It translates to CANTISPSSYEQYF.

The chain combines TRBV7-9 with TRBJ2-7, with 11 bases that match TRBD1. Germline-derived CDR1 and CDR2 are SEHNR and FQNEAQ (reference sequence). The CDR3 totals 13 residues. V dropped 5 bases and J dropped 7; count of bases not matched to a gene: 4. CDR3 loop: CASSMGQGVEQYF. The CDR3 DNA reads TGTGCCAGCAGCATGGGACAGGGGGTTGAGCAGTACTTC.

This clone came up a few times. The rearrangement uses TRBV18 and TRBJ1-1; no definite D call. The CDR3 has 13 amino acids. V lost 5 bases and J lost 0, with 7 bases in between. Per the germline V gene, CDR1 is KGHSH and CDR2 is LQKENI. The CDR3 reads CASSNSMNTEAFF. The CDR3 nucleotides read TGTGCCAGCTCAAATTCTATGAACACTGAAGCTTTCTTT.

J is TRBJ1-5 and V is TRBV4-2; D gene uncertain. The CDR3 is 17 amino acids. CDR1 LGHNA and CDR2 YNFKEQ come from the germline V gene. Trimming pared 0 bases from V and 6 bases from J, leaving 18 bases between. The CDR3 DNA reads TGTGCCAGCAGCCAAGATAGGTGGGAGGTGACCGGTCAGCCCCAGCATTTT. As protein: CASSQDRWEVTGQPQHF.

Here the CDR3 reads CASSFKGGRPNTGELFF. Written as DNA, the CDR3 is TGTGCCAGCAGCTTTAAAGGTGGGCGGCCGAACACCGGGGAGCTGTTTTTT. The chain combines TRBV5-8 with TRBJ2-2; no reliable D call. CDR1 and CDR2 from the germline V gene are SGHTS and YDEGEE. V was trimmed by 2 bases and J by 0 bases, leaving 14 bases between them. This CDR3 comprises 17 residues.

This clone was observed a handful of times. This chain links TRBV30 with TRBJ1-2; 9 positions agree with TRBD1. Per germline, CDR1 GTSNPN and CDR2 SVGIG (reference sequence). This CDR3 has 13 amino acids. Trimming at V came to 3 bases and at J to 8 bases, leaving 7 bases not matched to a gene. DNA of the CDR3: TGTGCCTGGAGCCTACAGGGGGCGAGAGGCTACACCTTC. Its translation: CAWSLQGARGYTF.

The rearrangement links TRBV6-6 to TRBJ2-5, with 8 bases that match TRBD1. V dropped 4 bases and J dropped 2; count of bases not matched to a gene: 9. Germline assignment: CDR1 MNHNY and CDR2 SVGAGI (reference sequence). The CDR3 is made up of 16 amino acids. CDR3 in DNA: TGTGCCAGCAGTTTTGGCCAGGGGGCTGGGCAAGAGACCCAGTACTTC. Translating it yields CASSFGQGAGQETQYF.

Concerning this clone: The identical CDR3 is also encoded by other nucleotide sequences in the sample. The chain links TRBV5-1 to TRBJ2-3; TRBD2 matches 7 bases. Per germline, CDR1 SGHRS and CDR2 YFSETQ. Trimming cost V 3 bases and J 1 base; bases outside gene matches: 2. The CDR3 loop spans 14 amino acids. DNA of the CDR3: TGCGCCAGCAGCTCTGGGAGGGGCACAGATACGCAGTATTTT. As protein: CASSSGRGTDTQYF.

The gene calls are TRBV6-5 and TRBJ2-3; 9 bases are shared with TRBD2. CDR1 is MNHEY, CDR2 SVGAGI, per germline. CDR3 size: 15 residues. Unmatched junction bases numbered 9, after V lost 9 bases and J lost 2 bases. The CDR3 reads CASPPAGGPTDTQYF. In nucleotides, the CDR3 is TGTGCCAGTCCCCCTGCGGGAGGGCCCACAGATACGCAGTATTTT.

This clone was seen repeatedly, ten times or more. Other DNA sequences in the same sample also yield this CDR3. This chain uses TRBV7-9 with TRBJ2-5; no clear D gene. Germline V gene sequence: CDR1 SEHNR, CDR2 FQNEAQ (reference sequence). The length of the CDR3 is 13 residues. V was clipped by 5 bases and J by 5 bases, with 12 bases between them. In DNA form, the CDR3 reads TGTGCCAGCAGCCCACCCCGCAGGGAGACCCAGTACTTC. Translating it yields CASSPPRRETQYF.

The chain joins TRBV6-1 to TRBJ2-1, with 9 bases matching TRBD2. Unmatched junction bases numbered 7, after V lost 7 bases and J lost 9 bases. This CDR3 has 13 amino acids. CDR1 MNHNS and CDR2 SASEGT come from the germline V gene. The CDR3 is CASIAGATSEQFF. The CDR3 DNA sequence: TGTGCCAGCATAGCGGGGGCCACCTCTGAGCAGTTCTTC.

The chain has TRBV18 and TRBJ2-3; no clear D gene. CDR1 is KGHSH and CDR2 is LQKENI in the germline V gene. The CDR3 totals 15 residues. Trimming removed 0 bases from V and 3 bases from J, with 10 bases in between. The CDR3 spells CASSPPSGYTDTQYF. The CDR3 nucleotides are TGTGCCAGCTCACCACCGTCGGGCTATACAGATACGCAGTATTTT.

V is TRBV18 and J is TRBJ1-1; TRBD1 is a possible D gene (6 bases). The CDR3 has 15 amino acids. V dropped 3 bases and J dropped 7 bases, with 18 bases sitting between them. CDR1 is KGHSH and CDR2 is LQKENI in the germline V gene. The CDR3 sequence: CASSPGTHIAGEAFF. CDR3 bases: TGTGCCAGCTCACCCGGGACACATATCGCGGGTGAAGCTTTCTTT.

About this clone itself: Other DNA sequences of this sample code for an identical CDR3. The V gene is TRBV5-1, the J gene TRBJ2-5; D is uncertain. V gave up 2 bases and J gave up 0 bases, with 8 bases separating them. The CDR3 covers 14 residues. Germline V CDR1 and CDR2: SGHRS, YFSETQ. The CDR3 DNA reads TGCGCCAGCAGCTTAGGCGACAACCAAGAGACCCAGTACTTC. It is translated as CASSLGDNQETQYF.

This clone has a handful of counts. The V and J genes are TRBV19 and TRBJ1-1; D is ambiguous. Germline-derived CDR1 and CDR2 are LNHDA and SQIVND (reference sequence). V gave up 6 bases and J gave up 1 base, with 12 bases separating them. The CDR3 is 14 residues long. The CDR3 protein is CASRRVGRNTEAFF. The CDR3, as DNA: TGTGCCAGTAGGCGGGTAGGGCGGAACACTGAAGCTTTCTTT.

This rearrangement joins TRBV29-1 to TRBJ2-2; 13 nucleotides match TRBD2. Germline CDR1 SQVTM, CDR2 ANQGSEA. V was pared by 7 bases and J by 6 bases, with 2 bases of the junction left unmatched. The CDR3 totals 13 residues. For the CDR3, the DNA is TGCAGCGGTACTAGCGGGAGGGCCGGGGAGCTGTTTTTT. Encoded protein: CSGTSGRAGELFF.

J is TRBJ1-3 and V is TRBV10-3; D call uncertain. This CDR3 comprises 17 residues. V lost 0 bases, J lost 0 bases, and 12 bases lay in between. Germline-derived CDR1 and CDR2 are ENHRY and SYGVKD. The CDR3 loop reads CAISESALKDSGNTIYF. DNA for the CDR3: TGTGCCATCAGTGAGTCGGCCCTAAAGGACTCTGGAAACACCATATATTTT.

The chain links TRBV18 to TRBJ1-1, with a possible D match to TRBD1 (6 bases). Germline V gene lookup returns CDR1 KGHSH and CDR2 LQKENI. V shed 5 bases and J shed 3 bases, with 19 bases lying between them. The CDR3 consists of 16 residues. CDR3 residues: CASSAHPGASDTEAFF. The CDR3, as DNA: TGTGCCAGCTCAGCCCACCCGGGGGCATCGGACACTGAAGCTTTCTTT.

The chain is built from TRBV7-2 and TRBJ2-7; perhaps TRBD1 as D (5 bases). CDR3 length: 12 amino acids. Trimming removed 2 bases at V and 5 bases at J, with 7 bases between. Germline values: CDR1 SGHTA, CDR2 FQGNSA. CDR3 nucleotide sequence: TGTGCCAGCAGCTTAAGCAGGGACGAGCAGTACTTC. Amino acid sequence: CASSLSRDEQYF.

In its sample, this clone was seen once. The V and J genes are TRBV4-3 and TRBJ2-3; D is uncertain. This CDR3 comprises 15 residues. Trimming took 2 bases from V and 2 from J, leaving 11 bases between them. Germline V CDR1 and CDR2: LGHNA, YSLEER. In DNA, the CDR3 is TGCGCCAGCAGCCAATGGACCGGCCCCACAGATACGCAGTATTTT. Translating gives CASSQWTGPTDTQYF.

The V call is TRBV5-1, the J call TRBJ2-1; 11 bases map to TRBD2. Looked up from germline, CDR1 is SGHRS and CDR2 is YFSETQ. With 2 bases clipped from V and 7 bases from J, the junction kept 2 bases outside the gene matches. This CDR3 is built from 14 residues. The chain's CDR3 is CASSFVAGGNEQFF. The CDR3 DNA reads TGCGCCAGCAGCTTTGTAGCGGGGGGGAATGAGCAGTTCTTC.

The CDR3 loop is CASSFGAFGSYNEQFF. The CDR3 nucleotides are TGTGCCAGCAGCTTTGGAGCGTTTGGTTCCTACAATGAGCAGTTCTTC. V is TRBV5-4 and J is TRBJ2-1, with D unclear. Germline loops: CDR1 SGHNT, CDR2 YYREEE (reference sequence). The ends were cut back, 2 bases at V and 1 base at J, with 13 bases in the middle. The CDR3 extends over 16 amino acids.

This clone was recorded once. The J gene is TRBJ2-1, the V gene TRBV30; D is perhaps TRBD2 (6 bases). V was clipped by 4 bases and J by 2 bases, with 12 bases between them. The length of the CDR3 is 14 residues. The germline gives CDR1 GTSNPN, CDR2 SVGIG (reference sequence). The CDR3 region is CAWIRRGTYNEQFF. The CDR3, as DNA: TGTGCCTGGATTCGGAGGGGCACCTACAATGAGCAGTTCTTC.

This clone was seen a handful of times. Other DNA sequences in this sample translate to the same CDR3. The chain has TRBV7-2 and TRBJ1-6; unclear D gene. The CDR3 spans 13 residues. Germline V gene data show CDR1 as SGHTA and CDR2 as FQGNSA. V lost 1 base and J 7 bases, leaving 5 bases between the germline ends. The CDR3 loop is CASSLDRNSPLHF. CDR3 nucleotide sequence: TGTGCCAGCAGCTTAGATAGGAATTCACCCCTCCACTTT. Drawing the rest from reference TRBV7-2 and TRBJ1-6, the complete variable domain is GAGVSQSPSNKVTEKGKDVELRCDPISGHTALYWYRQSLGQGLEFLIYFQGNSAPDKSGLPSDRFSAERTGGSVSTLTIQRTQQEDSAVYLCASSLDRNSPLHFGNGTRLTVT.

This clone was recorded only once. Here the CDR3 reads CATSRDLKGSGNEKLFF. The CDR3 nucleotides read TGTGCCACCAGCAGAGATTTGAAGGGCAGCGGTAATGAAAAACTGTTTTTT. The genes are TRBV15 and TRBJ1-4; D not certain. Between the trimmed V and J ends, which lost 0 bases and 4 bases, there was a span of 15 bases. Germline values: CDR1 LNHNV, CDR2 YYDKDF (reference sequence). The CDR3 extends over 17 amino acids.

The chain carries TRBV11-3 and TRBJ2-1; D is unresolved. Germline V gene data show CDR1 as SGHNT and CDR2 as YENEEA. This CDR3 is 15 amino acids long. V was cut by 0 bases and J by 0 bases, with 6 bases left in between. CDR3 nucleotides: TGTGCCAGCAGCTTAGATTCAATCTCCTACAATGAGCAGTTCTTC. Translating it yields CASSLDSISYNEQFF.